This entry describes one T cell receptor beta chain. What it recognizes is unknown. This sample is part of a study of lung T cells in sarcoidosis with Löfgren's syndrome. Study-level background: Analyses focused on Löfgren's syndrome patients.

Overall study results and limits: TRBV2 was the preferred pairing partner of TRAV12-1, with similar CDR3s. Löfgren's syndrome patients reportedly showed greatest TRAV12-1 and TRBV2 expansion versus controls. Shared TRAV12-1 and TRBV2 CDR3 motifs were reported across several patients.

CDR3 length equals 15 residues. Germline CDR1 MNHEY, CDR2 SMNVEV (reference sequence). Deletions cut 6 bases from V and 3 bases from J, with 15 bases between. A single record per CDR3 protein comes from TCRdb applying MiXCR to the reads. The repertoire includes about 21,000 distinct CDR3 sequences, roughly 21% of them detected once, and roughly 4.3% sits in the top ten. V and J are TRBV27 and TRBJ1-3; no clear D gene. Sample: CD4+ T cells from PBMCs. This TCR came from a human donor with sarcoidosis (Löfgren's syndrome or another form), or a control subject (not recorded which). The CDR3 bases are TGTGCCAGCAGGCAACAGTTGGCATATGGAAACACCATATATTTT. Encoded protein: CASRQQLAYGNTIYF.